A single sample is the source of the 20 T cell receptor beta chains below, sequenced in a study of spatial heterogeneity in lung cancer. Whole-study findings and limits: It was found that expanded intratumoral alpha and beta TCR counts tracked tumor mutation counts.

The time point denotes: sample taken at primary tumor resection. For these TCRs, the target antigens are not known. From the 5' RACE reads, TCRdb called clonotypes with MiXCR, one entry per CDR3 protein. The repertoire holds 11,000 to 15,000 distinct CDR3 sequences, with roughly 4.7% as singletons. Sequenced material: lung tumor tissue, taken at surgery. The source of these receptors is a female donor with early-stage non-small cell lung cancer.

The table lists this clonotype with many counts. Found in a library prepared for alpha chains, this beta chain is an off-target read, and its abundance has little meaning. The chain uses TRBV10-1 and TRBJ1-1; D gene uncertain. The CDR3 loop spans 14 amino acids. V lost 2 bases and J 5 bases, leaving 12 bases between the germline ends. In germline, CDR1 is WNHNN, CDR2 SYGVQD (reference sequence). CDR3 sequence reads: CASSETRGMTEAFF. The CDR3 DNA is TGCGCCAGCAGTGAGACGAGAGGGATGACTGAAGCTTTCTTT.

In its sample, this clonotype ranks as medium-sized. The library was built for alpha chains, so this beta chain is an off-target read and its size means little. The J gene is TRBJ1-1, the V gene TRBV6-1; D unresolved. Germline-derived CDR1 and CDR2 are MNHNS and SASEGT. This CDR3 has 13 amino acids. The V gene lost 4 bases and the J gene lost 4 bases, with 10 bases spanning the gap. In DNA form, the CDR3 reads TGTGCCAGCAGTGCCCGGGGAGGCACTGAAGCTTTCTTT. It encodes CASSARGGTEAFF.

Points on this clonotype: Because the library targeted alpha chains, this beta chain is an off-target read whose size means little. The chain carries TRBV12-3 or TRBV12-4 and TRBJ1-1; D is possibly TRBD1 (6 bases). V shed 4 bases and J shed 11 bases, with 26 bases lying between them. This CDR3 is built from 16 residues. The CDR3 DNA follows: TGTGCCAGCAGTTCGATTACTAGCGGGGGGGGCAGGGATGCTTTCTTT. Its translation: CASSSITSGGGRDAFF.

This clonotype appeared many times. Since it is a stray read in a library aimed at alpha chains, this beta chain has a size that is not meaningful. The chain is built from TRBV18 and TRBJ2-6; D might be TRBD2 (5 bases). This CDR3 is 17 amino acids long. The V gene's germline CDR1 is KGHSH and CDR2 LQKENI. Between the trimmed V and J ends, which lost 6 bases and 0 bases, there was a span of 15 bases. The CDR3 DNA is TGTGCCAGCTCTGGGCCAGCAGACTACTCTGGGGCCAACGTCCTGACTTTC. Encoded protein: CASSGPADYSGANVLTF.

Many counts were recorded for this clonotype. This beta chain represents an off-target read in a library built for alpha chains; its size is of limited meaning. V is TRBV6-5 and J is TRBJ1-2; D is undetermined. Germline V CDR1 and CDR2: MNHEY, SVGAGI. The CDR3 has 12 amino acids. Trimming cost V 8 bases and J 3 bases, with 10 bases left between them. Here the CDR3 reads CASANSYYGYTF. The CDR3 DNA sequence: TGTGCCAGCGCAAACAGCTACTATGGCTACACCTTC.

The sample holds many counts of this clonotype. This beta chain lies outside the target of a library built for alpha chains; its clone size means little. The rearrangement uses TRBV18 and TRBJ1-1; no reliable D call. The CDR3 has 13 residues. Germline V lookup: CDR1 KGHSH, CDR2 LQKENI. With 0 bases removed from V and 7 bases from J, the gap between germline ends came to 9 bases. The CDR3 sequence is CASSPPTQDEAFF. The CDR3 DNA reads TGTGCCAGCTCACCACCGACGCAGGATGAAGCTTTCTTT. Drawing the rest from reference TRBV18 and TRBJ1-1, the complete variable domain is NAGVMQNPRHLVRRRGQEARLRCSPMKGHSHVYWYRQLPEEGLKFMVYLQKENIIDESGMPKERFSAEFPKEGPSILRIQQVVRGDSAAYFCASSPPTQDEAFFGQGTRLTVV.

In the case of this clonotype: Since it is a stray read in a library aimed at alpha chains, this beta chain has a size that is not meaningful. The rearrangement links TRBV5-5 to TRBJ2-1, with a tentative D call TRBD1 (6 bases). This CDR3 region has 14 residues. The V end was cut by 3 bases, the J end by 1 base, with 8 bases between. Germline CDR1 is SGHKS and CDR2 is YYEKEE (reference sequence). DNA of the CDR3: TGTGCCAGCAGCTCACAGGGATCCTACAATGAGCAGTTCTTC. It yields the protein CASSSQGSYNEQFF.

This clonotype was seen a few times. Because this beta chain is a stray read in a library intended to capture alpha chains, its abundance should not be given much weight. V gene TRBV14 combines with J gene TRBJ2-5; possible D gene TRBD2, 6 bases. Germline V lookup: CDR1 SGHDN, CDR2 FVKESK. CDR3 length equals 14 residues. The ends were cut back, 1 base at V and 2 bases at J, with 8 bases in the middle. The CDR3 DNA sequence: TGTGCCAGCAGCCAAGTTGCGGGACAAGAGACCCAGTACTTC. It codes for CASSQVAGQETQYF.

The table lists this clonotype with many counts. This beta chain was picked up by a library intended for alpha chains and is off target, so its count carries little meaning. V gene TRBV6-6 combines with J gene TRBJ2-1, with 8 bases identical to TRBD2. CDR3 length: 15 residues. With 11 bases clipped from V and 0 bases from J, the junction kept 9 bases outside the gene matches. CDR1 MNHNY and CDR2 SVGAGI come from the germline V gene (reference sequence). CDR3 region: CAGHSGGSSYNEQFF. CDR3 coding DNA: TGTGCCGGTCACTCGGGGGGGAGCTCCTACAATGAGCAGTTCTTC.

This clonotype was recorded at least ten times. Being off target in a library aimed at alpha chains, this beta chain has a size of little meaning. The chain has TRBV12-3 or TRBV12-4 and TRBJ1-2; TRBD1 aligns across 8 bases. V lost 6 bases and J lost 6; bases outside the gene matches: 12. The CDR3 has 15 amino acids. As DNA, the CDR3 is TGTGCCAGCAGCACTTGGACAGGGCGTATCGATGGCTACACCTTC. It encodes CASSTWTGRIDGYTF.

This clonotype has ten or more counts. Since the library was made to target alpha chains, this beta chain is a stray read and its abundance is not meaningful. CDR3: CASSLTRHTEAFF. The CDR3 DNA follows: TGTGCCAGCAGCTTGACCCGACACACTGAAGCTTTCTTT. The chain has TRBV11-2 and TRBJ1-1; D is uncertain. Looked up from germline, CDR1 is SGHAT and CDR2 is FQNNGV. The germline V and J ends were trimmed by 3 bases and 3 bases, with 8 bases remaining between them. The CDR3 is 13 amino acids.

By share, this clonotype ranks as medium-sized. Because the CDR3's place on the DNA is in doubt, the DNA is left out and the CDR3 is given as listed by TCRdb. The library was prepared for alpha chains; this beta chain is a stray read, so its frequency means little. The chain joins TRBV20-1 to TRBJ1-2. The length of the CDR3 is 13 amino acids, counting both ends. Germline assignment: CDR1 DFQATT and CDR2 SNEGSKA (reference sequence). CDR3 amino acids: CSAREVVGRGSTF.

In its sample, this clonotype was seen many times. The library was designed around alpha chains, so this beta chain is a stray read whose abundance carries little weight. The V gene is TRBV2, the J gene TRBJ2-1, with D perhaps given as TRBD1 or TRBD2 (5 bases each). Germline V CDR1 and CDR2: SNHLY, FYNNEI. The CDR3 has 15 residues. Trimming shortened V by 4 bases and J by 0 bases, and 10 bases separated the two germline ends. This CDR3 is CASSGEGSSYNEQFF. The CDR3 DNA sequence: TGTGCCAGCAGTGGTGAGGGGAGCTCCTACAATGAGCAGTTCTTC.

This clonotype was observed at least ten times. This beta chain lies outside the target of a library built for alpha chains; its clone size means little. V usage is TRBV5-1 and J usage is TRBJ1-5; possible D gene TRBD1, 5 bases. This CDR3 region has 16 residues. The V gene lost 4 bases and the J gene lost 6 bases, with 20 bases spanning the gap. Germline assignment: CDR1 SGHRS and CDR2 YFSETQ. CDR3 residues: CASSPAGGNTLQPQHF. Here the CDR3 DNA reads TGCGCCAGCAGCCCGGCGGGGGGGAATACTCTTCAGCCCCAGCATTTT.

This clonotype appeared many times. This beta chain is a stray read from a library made for alpha chains; its abundance is not meaningful. The chain recombines TRBV5-5 with TRBJ2-3; D perhaps matches TRBD2 (5 bases). The germline gives CDR1 SGHKS, CDR2 YYEKEE (reference sequence). V lost 0 bases, J lost 4 bases, and 12 bases lay in between. This CDR3 region has 15 residues. For the CDR3, the DNA is TGTGCCAGCAGCTTGGCACGGGGAAGCGCAGATACGCAGTATTTT. Residues: CASSLARGSADTQYF.

This clonotype occurred many times. With the library built for alpha chains, this beta chain is off target and its frequency is not meaningful. The chain couples TRBV5-1 to TRBJ2-7; 8 bases fit TRBD1. The V and J ends lost 0 bases and 2 bases, in that order; junction bases with no gene match: 4. Per the germline V gene, CDR1 is SGHRS and CDR2 is YFSETQ. CDR3 length: 15 residues. The CDR3 region has the DNA TGCGCCAGCAGCTTGGGTGCAGGGGGCCCCTACGAGCAGTACTTC. It translates to CASSLGAGGPYEQYF.

Ten or more counts support this clonotype. This beta chain was picked up by a library intended for alpha chains and is off target, so its count carries little meaning. The gene calls are TRBV7-2 and TRBJ1-5; no firm D call. The V gene lost 0 bases and the J gene lost 2 bases, with 14 bases spanning the gap. There are 17 residues in the CDR3. Germline V gene sequence: CDR1 SGHTA, CDR2 FQGNSA. CDR3 in amino acids: CASSLAAGSWGNQPQHF. The CDR3, as DNA: TGTGCCAGCAGCTTAGCCGCAGGTTCCTGGGGCAATCAGCCCCAGCATTTT.

This clonotype was picked up many times. This beta chain appears as a stray read in a library generated for alpha chains; its size is not informative. The V call is TRBV9, the J call TRBJ2-1, with a possible D match to TRBD1 (5 bases). V was trimmed by 3 bases and J by 8 bases, leaving 18 bases between them. Germline lookup yields CDR1 SGDLS and CDR2 YYNGEE. This CDR3 spans 15 amino acids. CDR3 residues: CASSAFRRGRDEQFF. The CDR3 DNA is TGTGCCAGCAGCGCCTTTAGAAGGGGTAGGGATGAGCAGTTCTTC. The whole variable domain, filled in from reference TRBV9 and TRBJ2-1, reads DSGVTQTPKHLITATGQRVTLRCSPRSGDLSVYWYQQSLDQGLQFLIQYYNGEERAKGNILERFSAQQFPDLHSELNLSSLELGDSALYFCASSAFRRGRDEQFFGPGTRLTVL.

This clonotype is labeled as medium-sized. Because this beta chain is a stray read in a library intended to capture alpha chains, its abundance should not be given much weight. The V and J genes are TRBV6-5 and TRBJ1-6; D is ambiguous. Germline CDR1 is MNHEY and CDR2 is SVGAGI. V lost 3 bases to trimming and J lost 6 bases, with 15 bases between them. The CDR3 runs 16 residues. For the CDR3, the DNA is TGTGCCAGCAGTTATGACCCCTTTCCAACTAATTCACCCCTCCACTTT. Amino acid sequence: CASSYDPFPTNSPLHF.

This clonotype was picked up many times. For a library built for alpha chains, this beta chain is a stray read; little rests on its size. The gene calls are TRBV18 and TRBJ2-3, with D uncertain. This CDR3 comprises 13 residues. The germline V and J ends were trimmed by 3 bases and 4 bases, with 8 bases remaining between them. Germline lookup yields CDR1 KGHSH and CDR2 LQKENI. CDR3 bases: TGTGCCAGCTCACCCGCGAGAGCAGATACGCAGTATTTT. This encodes CASSPARADTQYF.